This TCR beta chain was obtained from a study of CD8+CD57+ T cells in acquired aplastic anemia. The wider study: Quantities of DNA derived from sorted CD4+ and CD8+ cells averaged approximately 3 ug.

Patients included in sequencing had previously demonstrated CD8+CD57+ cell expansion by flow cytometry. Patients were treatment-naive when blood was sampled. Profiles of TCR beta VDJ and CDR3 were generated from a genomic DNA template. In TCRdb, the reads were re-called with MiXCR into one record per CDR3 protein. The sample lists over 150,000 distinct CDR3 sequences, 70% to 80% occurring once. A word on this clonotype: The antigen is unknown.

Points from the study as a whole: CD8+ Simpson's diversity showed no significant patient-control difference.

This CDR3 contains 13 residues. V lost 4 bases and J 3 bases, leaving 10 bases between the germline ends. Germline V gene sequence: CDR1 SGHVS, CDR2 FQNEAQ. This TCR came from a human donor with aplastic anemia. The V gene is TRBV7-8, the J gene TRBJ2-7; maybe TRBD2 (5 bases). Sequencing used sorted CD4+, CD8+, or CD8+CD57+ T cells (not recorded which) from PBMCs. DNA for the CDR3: TGTGCCAGCAGCTCACATACTAGCTACGAGCAGTACTTC. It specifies CASSSHTSYEQYF.